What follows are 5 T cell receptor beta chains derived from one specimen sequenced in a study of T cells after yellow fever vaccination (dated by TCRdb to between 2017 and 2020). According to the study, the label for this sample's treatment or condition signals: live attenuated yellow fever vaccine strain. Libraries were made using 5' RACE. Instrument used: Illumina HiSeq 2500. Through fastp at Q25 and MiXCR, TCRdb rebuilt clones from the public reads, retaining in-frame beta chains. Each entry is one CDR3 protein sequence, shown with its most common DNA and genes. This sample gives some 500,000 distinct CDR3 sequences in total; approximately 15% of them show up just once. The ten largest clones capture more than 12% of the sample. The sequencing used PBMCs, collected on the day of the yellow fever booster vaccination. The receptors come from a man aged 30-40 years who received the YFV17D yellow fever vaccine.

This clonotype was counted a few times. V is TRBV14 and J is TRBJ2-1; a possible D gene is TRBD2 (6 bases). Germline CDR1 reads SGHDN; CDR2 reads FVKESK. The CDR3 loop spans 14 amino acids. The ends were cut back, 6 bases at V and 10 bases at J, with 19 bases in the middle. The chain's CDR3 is CASSRTGLLREQFF. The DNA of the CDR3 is TGTGCCAGCAGTCGGACTGGACTACTGAGGGAGCAGTTCTTC.

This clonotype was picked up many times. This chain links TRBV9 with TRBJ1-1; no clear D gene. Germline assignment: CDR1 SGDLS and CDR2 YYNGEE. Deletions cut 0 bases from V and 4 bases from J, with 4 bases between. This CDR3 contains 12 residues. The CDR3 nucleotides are TGTGCCAGCAGCGTAGGGGGCACTGAAGCTTTCTTT. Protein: CASSVGGTEAFF.

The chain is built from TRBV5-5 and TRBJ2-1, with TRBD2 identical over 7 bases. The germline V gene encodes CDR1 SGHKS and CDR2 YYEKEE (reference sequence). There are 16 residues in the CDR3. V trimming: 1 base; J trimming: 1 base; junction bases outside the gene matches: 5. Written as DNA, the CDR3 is TGTGCCAGCAGCTTGTCGGCTAGCGGATCCTACAATGAGCAGTTCTTC. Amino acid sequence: CASSLSASGSYNEQFF. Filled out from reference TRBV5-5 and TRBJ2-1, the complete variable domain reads DAGVTQSPTHLIKTRGQQVTLRCSPISGHKSVSWYQQVLGQGPQFIFQYYEKEERGRGNFPDRFSARQFPNYSSELNVNALLLGDSALYLCASSLSASGSYNEQFFGPGTRLTVL.

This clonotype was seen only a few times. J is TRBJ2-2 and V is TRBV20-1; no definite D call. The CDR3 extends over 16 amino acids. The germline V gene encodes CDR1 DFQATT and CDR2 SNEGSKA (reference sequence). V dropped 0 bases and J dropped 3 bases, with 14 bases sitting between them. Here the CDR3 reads CSARDRSSGDTGELFF. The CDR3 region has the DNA TGCAGTGCTAGAGATCGGAGTAGTGGTGACACCGGGGAGCTGTTTTTT.

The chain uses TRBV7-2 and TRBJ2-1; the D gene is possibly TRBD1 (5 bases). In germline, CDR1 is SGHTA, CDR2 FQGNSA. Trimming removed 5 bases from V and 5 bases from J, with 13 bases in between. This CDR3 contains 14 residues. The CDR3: CASSTFRTNNEQFF. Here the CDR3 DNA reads TGTGCCAGCAGCACCTTTCGGACAAACAATGAGCAGTTCTTC.